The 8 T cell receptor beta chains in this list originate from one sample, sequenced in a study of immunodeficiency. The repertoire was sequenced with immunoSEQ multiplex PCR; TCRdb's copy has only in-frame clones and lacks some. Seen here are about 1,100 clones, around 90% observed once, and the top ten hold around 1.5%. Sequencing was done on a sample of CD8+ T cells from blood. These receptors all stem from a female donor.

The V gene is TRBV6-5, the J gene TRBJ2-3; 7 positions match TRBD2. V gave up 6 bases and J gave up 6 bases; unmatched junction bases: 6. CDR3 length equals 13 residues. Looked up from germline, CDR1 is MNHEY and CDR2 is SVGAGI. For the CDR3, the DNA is TGTGCCAGCAGCCCCTGGGGAGGGGATACGCAGTATTTT. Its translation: CASSPWGGDTQYF.

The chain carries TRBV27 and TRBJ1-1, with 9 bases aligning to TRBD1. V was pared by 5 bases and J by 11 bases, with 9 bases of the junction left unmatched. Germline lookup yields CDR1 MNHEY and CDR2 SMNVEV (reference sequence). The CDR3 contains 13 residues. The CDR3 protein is CASSLGTGLDAFF. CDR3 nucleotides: TGTGCCAGCAGTCTAGGGACAGGGTTAGACGCTTTCTTT.

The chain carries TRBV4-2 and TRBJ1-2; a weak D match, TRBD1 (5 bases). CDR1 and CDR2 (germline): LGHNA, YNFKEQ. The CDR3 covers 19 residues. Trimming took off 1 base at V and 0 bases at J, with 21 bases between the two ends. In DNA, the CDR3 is TGTGCCAGCAGCCAAGCTGGGGGACGGATCACCCATTCTAACTATGGCTACACCTTC. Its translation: CASSQAGGRITHSNYGYTF.

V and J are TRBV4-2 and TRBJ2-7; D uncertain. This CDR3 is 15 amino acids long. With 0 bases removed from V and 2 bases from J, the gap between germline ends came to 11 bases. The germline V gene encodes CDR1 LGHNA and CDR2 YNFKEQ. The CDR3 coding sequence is TGTGCCAGCAGCCAAGATCGGGCACTTGCCTACGAGCAGTACTTC. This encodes CASSQDRALAYEQYF.

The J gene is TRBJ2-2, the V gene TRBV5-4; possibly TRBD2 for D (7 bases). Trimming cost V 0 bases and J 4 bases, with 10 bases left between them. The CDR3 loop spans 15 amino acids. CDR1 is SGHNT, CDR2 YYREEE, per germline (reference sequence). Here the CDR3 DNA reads TGTGCCAGCAGCTTGGAGGGGGGGCGCACCGGGGAGCTGTTTTTT. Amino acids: CASSLEGGRTGELFF.

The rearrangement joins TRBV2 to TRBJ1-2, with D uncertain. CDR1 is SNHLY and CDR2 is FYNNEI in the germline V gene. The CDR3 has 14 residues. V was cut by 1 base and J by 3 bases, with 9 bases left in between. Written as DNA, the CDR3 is TGTGCCAGCAGTGAAGTTGGCGCCTACTATGGCTACACCTTC. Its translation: CASSEVGAYYGYTF.

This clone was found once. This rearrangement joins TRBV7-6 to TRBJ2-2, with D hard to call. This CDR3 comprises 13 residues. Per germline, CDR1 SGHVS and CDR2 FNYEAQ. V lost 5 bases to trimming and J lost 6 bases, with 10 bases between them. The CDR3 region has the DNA TGTGCCAGCAGCCCACCAGGACCCGGGGAGCTGTTTTTT. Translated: CASSPPGPGELFF. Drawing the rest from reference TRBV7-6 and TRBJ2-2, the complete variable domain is GAGVSQSPRYKVTKRGQDVALRCDPISGHVSLYWYRQALGQGPEFLTYFNYEAQQDKSGLPNDRFSAERPEGSISTLTIQRTEQRDSAMYRCASSPPGPGELFFGEGSRLTVL.

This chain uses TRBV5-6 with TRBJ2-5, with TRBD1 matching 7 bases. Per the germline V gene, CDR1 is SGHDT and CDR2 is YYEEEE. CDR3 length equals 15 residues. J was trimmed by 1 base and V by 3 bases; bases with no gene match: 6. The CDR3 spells CASSWGTASQETQYF. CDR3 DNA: TGTGCCAGCAGCTGGGGGACAGCAAGCCAAGAGACCCAGTACTTC.